This TCR beta chain was recovered during a study of blood T cell repertoires in COVID-19. In the study overall: COVID-19 samples, acute and convalescent, were from the United States, Italy and Spain.

This CDR3 region has 13 residues. V lost 2 bases, J lost 6 bases, and 10 bases lay in between. Participants were placed into cohorts based on the clinical history they reported. The data were produced by immunoSEQ multiplex PCR, yet TCRdb's version contains in-frame clones alone and is incomplete. In the table there are more than 150,000 clones, 82% of which are singletons. The clonotype comes from a man aged 35 to 55 who had recovered from COVID-19. The sequenced sample was PBMCs or T cells enriched from blood (not recorded which). The chain is built from TRBV12-3 or TRBV12-4 and TRBJ1-2; D possibly corresponds to TRBD1 (5 bases). CDR3 in amino acids: CASSLLIGDGYTF. The DNA for the CDR3 is TGTGCCAGCAGTTTACTGATAGGGGATGGCTACACCTTC.